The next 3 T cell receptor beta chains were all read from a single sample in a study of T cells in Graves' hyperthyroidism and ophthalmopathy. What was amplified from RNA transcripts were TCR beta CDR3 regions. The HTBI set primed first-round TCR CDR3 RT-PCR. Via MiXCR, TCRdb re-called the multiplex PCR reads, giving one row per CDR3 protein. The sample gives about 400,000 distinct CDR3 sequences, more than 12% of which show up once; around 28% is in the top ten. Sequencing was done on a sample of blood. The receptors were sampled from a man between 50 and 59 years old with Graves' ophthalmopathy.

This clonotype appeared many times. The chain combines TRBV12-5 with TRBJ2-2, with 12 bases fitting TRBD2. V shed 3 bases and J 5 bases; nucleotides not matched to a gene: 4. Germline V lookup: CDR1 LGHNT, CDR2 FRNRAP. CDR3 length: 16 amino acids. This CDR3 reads CASGLRLAGETGELFF. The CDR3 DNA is TGTGCTAGTGGTTTACGACTAGCGGGGGAGACCGGGGAGCTGTTTTTT.

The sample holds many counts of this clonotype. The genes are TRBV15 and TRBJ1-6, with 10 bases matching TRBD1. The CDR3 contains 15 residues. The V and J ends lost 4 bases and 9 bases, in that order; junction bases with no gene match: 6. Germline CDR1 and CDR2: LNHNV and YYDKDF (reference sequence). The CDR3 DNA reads TGTGCCACCAGCAAGACCGGGACAGGGGTTTCACCCCTCCACTTT. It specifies CATSKTGTGVSPLHF. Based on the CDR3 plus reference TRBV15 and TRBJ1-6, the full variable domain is DAMVIQNPRYQVTQFGKPVTLSCSQTLNHNVMYWYQQKSSQAPKLLFHYYDKDFNNEADTPDNFQSRRPNTSFCFLDIRSPGLGDTAMYLCATSKTGTGVSPLHFGNGTRLTVT.

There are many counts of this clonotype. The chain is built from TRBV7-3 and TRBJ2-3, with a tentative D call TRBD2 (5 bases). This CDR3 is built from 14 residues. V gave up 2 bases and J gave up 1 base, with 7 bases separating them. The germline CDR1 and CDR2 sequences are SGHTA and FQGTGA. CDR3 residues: CASSLYSGTDTQYF. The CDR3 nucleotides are TGTGCCAGCAGCTTATATAGCGGCACAGATACGCAGTATTTT.